Below, 27 T cell receptor beta chains from the same sample are listed, as sequenced in a study of technical replicates of blood from a handful of donors. TCRdb's table, derived via immunoSEQ multiplex PCR, lists solely in-frame clones and lacks some. This sample has 62,000 or so clones, with over 75% found just once. Sequences were obtained from PBMCs. These receptors all stem from a human donor in good health. Some clones in this sample may be carry-over from other donors' samples.

V is TRBV9 and J is TRBJ1-4, with no clear D. Germline V gene sequence: CDR1 SGDLS, CDR2 YYNGEE. There are 15 residues in the CDR3. V was pared by 0 bases and J by 8 bases, with 14 bases between. CDR3 coding DNA: TGTGCCAGCAGCGTAGATCTAGGAAGTGGGGAAAAACTGTTTTTT. Its protein product is CASSVDLGSGEKLFF. The full variable domain, in which reference TRBV9 and TRBJ1-4 provide the parts outside the CDR3, is DSGVTQTPKHLITATGQRVTLRCSPRSGDLSVYWYQQSLDQGLQFLIQYYNGEERAKGNILERFSAQQFPDLHSELNLSSLELGDSALYFCASSVDLGSGEKLFFGSGTQLSVL.

This chain connects TRBV11-1 to TRBJ2-7; D possibly corresponds to TRBD1 (5 bases). The CDR3 consists of 11 residues. Trimming took off 5 bases at V and 13 bases at J, with 15 bases between the two ends. Germline V gene lookup returns CDR1 SGHAT and CDR2 FQDESV (reference sequence). CDR3 nucleotide sequence: TGTGCCAGCAGCCACAGGCAGGCTCTTTACTTC. Protein sequence: CASSHRQALYF.

This chain connects TRBV27 to TRBJ1-1; a possible D gene is TRBD1 (6 bases). The CDR3 runs to 13 residues. In germline, CDR1 is MNHEY, CDR2 SMNVEV (reference sequence). Trimming cost V 7 bases and J 5 bases, with 14 bases left between them. The CDR3 DNA reads as TGTGCCAGCAAGCAGGGGTTACGAACTGAAGCTTTCTTT. This sequence encodes CASKQGLRTEAFF.

This chain joins TRBV5-1 and TRBJ2-3, with 7 bases fitting TRBD2. CDR1 SGHRS and CDR2 YFSETQ come from the germline V gene. The V segment lost 3 bases and the J segment 0 bases; nucleotides outside the gene matches: 7. This CDR3 contains 16 residues. This CDR3 is CASSYLSGSSTDTQYF. DNA of the CDR3: TGCGCCAGCAGCTACCTTAGCGGGTCTAGCACAGATACGCAGTATTTT.

The chain is built from TRBV15 and TRBJ2-7; D is possibly TRBD2 (6 bases). Looked up from germline, CDR1 is LNHNV and CDR2 is YYDKDF (reference sequence). V was trimmed by 3 bases and J by 2 bases, leaving 14 bases between them. The CDR3 loop spans 15 amino acids. Written as DNA, the CDR3 is TGTGCCACCAGCAGGCGGGCGGGACTCCCCTACGAGCAGTACTTC. Its protein product is CATSRRAGLPYEQYF.

This chain links TRBV18 with TRBJ1-1; TRBD1 agrees at 7 bases. The V and J ends lost 4 bases and 4 bases, in that order; junction bases with no gene match: 6. The CDR3 runs 14 residues. Germline assignment: CDR1 KGHSH and CDR2 LQKENI. The CDR3: CASSLGQASTEAFF. CDR3 DNA sequence: TGTGCCAGCTCACTTGGACAGGCAAGCACTGAAGCTTTCTTT.

The chain uses TRBV10-3 and TRBJ2-7; D is possibly TRBD1 (6 bases). Germline values: CDR1 ENHRY, CDR2 SYGVKD. This CDR3 is built from 13 residues. Trimming removed 0 bases at V and 5 bases at J, with 8 bases between. CDR3 DNA: TGTGCCATCAGTGAGTCTACAGGGAACGAGCAGTACTTC. The encoded protein is CAISESTGNEQYF.

The chain employs TRBV18 and TRBJ1-1, with D perhaps matching TRBD1 (5 bases). CDR3 length: 14 amino acids. V lost 1 base and J lost 2, with 8 bases in between. Germline CDR1 and CDR2: KGHSH and LQKENI. Here the CDR3 DNA reads TGTGCCAGCTCACCACTACAGGTCAACACTGAAGCTTTCTTT. As protein: CASSPLQVNTEAFF.

V is TRBV19 and J is TRBJ1-1; D might be TRBD1 (6 bases). V was trimmed by 7 bases and J by 6 bases, leaving 15 bases between them. The germline V gene encodes CDR1 LNHDA and CDR2 SQIVND (reference sequence). The CDR3 sequence is 13 residues long. CDR3 DNA: TGTGCCAGTACTCCAGGGGTAGGAGCTGAAGCTTTCTTT. The encoded protein is CASTPGVGAEAFF.

This clone showed up just once. V gene TRBV12-5 combines with J gene TRBJ2-5; a weak D match, TRBD1 (5 bases). V lost 0 bases and J lost 4, with 9 bases in between. The CDR3 runs to 14 residues. Germline V gene data show CDR1 as LGHNT and CDR2 as FRNRAP. CDR3: CASGLVPGLETQYF. In nucleotides, the CDR3 is TGTGCTAGTGGTTTGGTACCAGGGTTAGAGACCCAGTACTTC.

The genes are TRBV7-9 and TRBJ1-3; 7 bases agree with TRBD1. Germline loops: CDR1 SEHNR, CDR2 FQNEAQ (reference sequence). The ends lost 5 bases at V and 0 bases at J; junction bases unmatched: 10. The CDR3 spans 17 residues. The CDR3 DNA sequence: TGTGCCAGCAGCCGTCGAACAGGGGACAGCTCTGGAAACACCATATATTTT. Translating gives CASSRRTGDSSGNTIYF.

The chain is built from TRBV7-9 and TRBJ2-7, with 7 bases aligning to TRBD2. The CDR3 sequence is 13 residues long. The V and J ends lost 5 bases and 9 bases, in that order; junction bases with no gene match: 10. Germline V gene data show CDR1 as SEHNR and CDR2 as FQNEAQ (reference sequence). CDR3 nucleotides: TGTGCCAGCAGCCCACGCGGGGGTCTGGGGCAGTACTTC. Translating it yields CASSPRGGLGQYF.

V gene TRBV6-1 combines with J gene TRBJ2-7, with TRBD1 identical over 8 bases. The CDR3 contains 15 residues. In germline, CDR1 is MNHNS, CDR2 SASEGT. V shed 2 bases, J shed 4 bases, and the junction held 7 bases outside the gene matches. The CDR3 DNA reads TGTGCCAGCAGTGAAACTCAGGGGGCGAGGTACGAGCAGTACTTC. Residues: CASSETQGARYEQYF.

This clone turned up a few times. The V call is TRBV14, the J call TRBJ2-2, with 12 bases matching TRBD2. Germline loops: CDR1 SGHDN, CDR2 FVKESK. The CDR3 is made up of 16 amino acids. J was trimmed by 4 bases and V by 3 bases; bases with no gene match: 3. CDR3: CASSHGLAGFTGELFF. The CDR3 coding sequence is TGTGCCAGCAGCCACGGACTAGCGGGGTTCACCGGGGAGCTGTTTTTT.

The chain carries TRBV5-1 and TRBJ2-6; D is unclear. V gave up 1 base and J gave up 1 base, with 6 bases separating them. The CDR3 has 15 amino acids. Germline V lookup: CDR1 SGHRS, CDR2 YFSETQ. CDR3 in DNA: TGCGCCAGCAGCTTGTTAGAGTCTGGGGCCAACGTCCTGACTTTC. Residues: CASSLLESGANVLTF.

The chain has TRBV6-6 and TRBJ1-1, with D possibly TRBD1 on 5 matching bases. The V end lost 6 bases, the J end lost 2 bases, and 13 bases lay between the germline ends. There are 14 residues in the CDR3. CDR1 MNHNY and CDR2 SVGAGI come from the germline V gene (reference sequence). Here the CDR3 reads CASRLGGANTEAFF. In nucleotides, the CDR3 is TGTGCCAGCAGGTTGGGAGGGGCCAACACTGAAGCTTTCTTT.

The rearrangement joins TRBV2 to TRBJ1-5; the D is unclear. CDR1 SNHLY and CDR2 FYNNEI come from the germline V gene. The V gene lost 5 bases and the J gene lost 0 bases, with 5 bases spanning the gap. The CDR3 sequence is 13 residues long. CDR3 amino acids: CASSLSSNQPQHF. The CDR3 DNA follows: TGTGCCAGCAGTCTCAGTAGCAATCAGCCCCAGCATTTT.

This chain joins TRBV5-1 and TRBJ2-1, with 8 bases fitting TRBD1. The CDR3 totals 13 residues. V was clipped by 7 bases and J by 10 bases; unmatched bases: 10. Germline loops: CDR1 SGHRS, CDR2 YFSETQ. CDR3 sequence reads: CASQLDRDYEQFF. Here the CDR3 DNA reads TGCGCCAGCCAGTTGGACAGGGATTACGAGCAGTTCTTC.

This chain joins TRBV6-5 and TRBJ2-7; tentative D call: TRBD2 (6 bases). The germline gives CDR1 MNHEY, CDR2 SVGAGI. V gave up 0 bases and J gave up 5 bases, with 11 bases separating them. The CDR3 is 14 amino acids. CDR3: CASSYSGPGDEQYF. In nucleotides, the CDR3 is TGTGCCAGCAGTTACTCCGGTCCGGGAGACGAGCAGTACTTC.

This sequence joins TRBV10-3 and TRBJ1-1; 8 positions agree with TRBD1. CDR3 length: 16 residues. V gave up 8 bases and J gave up 1 base; unmatched junction bases: 12. Looked up from germline, CDR1 is ENHRY and CDR2 is SYGVKD. The CDR3, as DNA: TGTGCCATCGCCCGGTCAGGGGGACAGGCGAACACTGAAGCTTTCTTT. Protein product: CAIARSGGQANTEAFF.

This chain connects TRBV20-1 to TRBJ2-3, with TRBD1 as a possible D gene (5 bases). Germline V gene sequence: CDR1 DFQATT, CDR2 SNEGSKA (reference sequence). The CDR3 has 10 amino acids. The DNA for the CDR3 is TGCAGCATAGGGGAAGATACGCAGTATTTT. This codes for CSIGEDTQYF.

J is TRBJ2-3 and V is TRBV7-9; D may be TRBD2 (6 bases). V shed 0 bases and J shed 3 bases, with 19 bases lying between them. Per germline, CDR1 SEHNR and CDR2 FQNEAQ (reference sequence). The CDR3 totals 18 residues. Here the CDR3 reads CASSLALFLGRMTDTQYF. CDR3 bases: TGTGCCAGCAGCTTAGCGCTTTTCCTCGGGAGAATGACAGATACGCAGTATTTT.

This chain links TRBV7-2 with TRBJ2-1, with 9 bases identical to TRBD1. Germline values: CDR1 SGHTA, CDR2 FQGNSA. The V and J ends lost 2 bases and 3 bases, in that order; junction bases with no gene match: 2. The CDR3 extends over 15 amino acids. CDR3 region: CASSLRQGDYNEQFF. In DNA form, the CDR3 reads TGTGCCAGCAGCTTACGACAGGGGGACTACAATGAGCAGTTCTTC.

The chain uses TRBV5-1 and TRBJ2-1; weak D call: TRBD2 (5 bases). The CDR3 is 15 amino acids. Trimming stripped 4 bases from V and 0 bases from J, with 11 bases between. Germline CDR1 reads SGHRS; CDR2 reads YFSETQ. CDR3 amino acids: CASSQAASSYNEQFF. In DNA form, the CDR3 reads TGCGCCAGCAGCCAAGCGGCCAGCTCCTACAATGAGCAGTTCTTC.

V usage is TRBV7-2 and J usage is TRBJ1-5, with D possibly matching TRBD1 (5 bases). The ends were cut back, 5 bases at V and 11 bases at J, with 16 bases in the middle. Germline CDR1 is SGHTA and CDR2 is FQGNSA. There are 13 residues in the CDR3. The CDR3 reads CASSVGRWGSQHF. DNA for the CDR3: TGTGCCAGCAGCGTCGGGAGATGGGGGTCCCAGCATTTT.

The rearrangement joins TRBV30 to TRBJ1-2; 7 bases fit TRBD1. CDR3 size: 12 residues. The V gene's germline CDR1 is GTSNPN and CDR2 SVGIG (reference sequence). J was trimmed by 13 bases and V by 4 bases; bases with no gene match: 12. The CDR3 region has the DNA TGTGCCTGGAACGAGGTGACAGGGTTTTCCACCTTC. Protein sequence: CAWNEVTGFSTF.

The gene calls are TRBV9 and TRBJ2-1, with 9 bases aligning to TRBD2. Germline assignment: CDR1 SGDLS and CDR2 YYNGEE. The J segment lost 9 bases and the V segment lost 4 bases, leaving 14 bases of the junction unmatched. The CDR3 totals 16 residues. The CDR3 here is CASSPRGRGGASEQFF. CDR3 DNA sequence: TGTGCCAGCAGCCCCCGGGGACGCGGGGGGGCGAGTGAGCAGTTCTTC.